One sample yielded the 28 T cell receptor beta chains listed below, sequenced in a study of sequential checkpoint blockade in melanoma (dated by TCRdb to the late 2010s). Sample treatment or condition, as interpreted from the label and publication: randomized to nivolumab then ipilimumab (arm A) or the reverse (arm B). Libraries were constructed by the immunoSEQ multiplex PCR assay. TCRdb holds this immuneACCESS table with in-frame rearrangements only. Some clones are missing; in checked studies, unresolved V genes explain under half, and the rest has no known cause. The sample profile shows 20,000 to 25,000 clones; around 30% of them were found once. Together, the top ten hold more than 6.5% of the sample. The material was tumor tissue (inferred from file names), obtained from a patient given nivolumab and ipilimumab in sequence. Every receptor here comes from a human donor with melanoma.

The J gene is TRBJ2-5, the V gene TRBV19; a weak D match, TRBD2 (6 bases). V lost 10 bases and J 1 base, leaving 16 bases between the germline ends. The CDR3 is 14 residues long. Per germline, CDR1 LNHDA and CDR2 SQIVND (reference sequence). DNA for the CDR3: TGTGCCACTGGGGTTGGCGGGACCCAAGAGACCCAGTACTTC. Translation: CATGVGGTQETQYF.

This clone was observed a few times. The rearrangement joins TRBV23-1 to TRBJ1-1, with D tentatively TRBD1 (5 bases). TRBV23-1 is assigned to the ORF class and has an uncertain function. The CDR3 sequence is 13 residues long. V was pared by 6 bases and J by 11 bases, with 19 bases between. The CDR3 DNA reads TGCGCCAGCAGCCAAGAAGTAGCGGAGGGGGCTTTCTTT. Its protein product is CASSQEVAEGAFF.

CDR3 in amino acids: CASSPDTGANVLTF. The CDR3 nucleotides read TGCGCCAGCAGCCCTGATACTGGGGCCAACGTCCTGACTTTC. The chain has TRBV5-1 and TRBJ2-6; no reliable D call. Germline V gene sequence: CDR1 SGHRS, CDR2 YFSETQ. The CDR3 is made up of 14 amino acids. V dropped 4 bases and J dropped 2 bases, with 7 bases sitting between them.

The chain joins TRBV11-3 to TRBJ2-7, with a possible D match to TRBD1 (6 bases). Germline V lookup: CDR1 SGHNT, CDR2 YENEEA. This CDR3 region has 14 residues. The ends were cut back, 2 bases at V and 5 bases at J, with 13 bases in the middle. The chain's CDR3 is CASSLQGPPNEQYF. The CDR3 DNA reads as TGTGCCAGCAGCTTACAGGGGCCTCCAAACGAGCAGTACTTC. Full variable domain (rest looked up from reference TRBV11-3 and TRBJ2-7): EAGVVQSPRYKIIEKKQPVAFWCNPISGHNTLYWYLQNLGQGPELLIRYENEEAVDDSQLPKDRFSAERLKGVDSTLKIQPAELGDSAVYLCASSLQGPPNEQYFGPGTRLTVT.

The CDR3 DNA reads as TGCAGCGTTCAGGAAAGGGGGGGGTACAATGAGCAGTTCTTC. This gives the protein CSVQERGGYNEQFF. This chain links TRBV29-1 with TRBJ2-1; TRBD2 is a possible D gene (7 bases). CDR1 and CDR2 from the germline V gene are SQVTM and ANQGSEA. V lost 5 bases, J lost 4 bases, and 15 bases lay in between. The CDR3 is 14 residues long.

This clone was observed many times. CDR3 in amino acids: CASSLVPGSTEAFF. The CDR3 DNA is TGTGCCAGCAGCTTAGTACCGGGGAGTACTGAAGCTTTCTTT. The chain couples TRBV11-3 to TRBJ1-1; D is undetermined. Germline V lookup: CDR1 SGHNT, CDR2 YENEEA. This CDR3 is 14 amino acids long. The V end was cut by 1 base, the J end by 5 bases, with 11 bases between. Full variable domain (rest looked up from reference TRBV11-3 and TRBJ1-1): EAGVVQSPRYKIIEKKQPVAFWCNPISGHNTLYWYLQNLGQGPELLIRYENEEAVDDSQLPKDRFSAERLKGVDSTLKIQPAELGDSAVYLCASSLVPGSTEAFFGQGTRLTVV.

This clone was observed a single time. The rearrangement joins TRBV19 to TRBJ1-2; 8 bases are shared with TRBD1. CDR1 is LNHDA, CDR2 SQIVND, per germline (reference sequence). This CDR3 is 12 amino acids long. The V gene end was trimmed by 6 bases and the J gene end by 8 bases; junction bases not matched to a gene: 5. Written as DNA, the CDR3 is TGTGCCAGTAGGCAGGGGGCAGGAGGCTACACCTTC. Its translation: CASRQGAGGYTF.

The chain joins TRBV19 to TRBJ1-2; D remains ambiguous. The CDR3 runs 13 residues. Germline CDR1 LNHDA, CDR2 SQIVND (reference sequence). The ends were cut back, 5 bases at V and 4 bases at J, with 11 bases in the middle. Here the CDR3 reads CASSRGASYGYTF. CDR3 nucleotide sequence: TGTGCCAGTAGTCGGGGAGCAAGCTATGGCTACACCTTC. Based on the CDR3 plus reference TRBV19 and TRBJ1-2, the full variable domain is DGGITQSPKYLFRKEGQNVTLSCEQNLNHDAMYWYRQDPGQGLRLIYYSQIVNDFQKGDIAEGYSVSREKKESFPLTVTSAQKNPTAFYLCASSRGASYGYTFGSGTRLTVV.

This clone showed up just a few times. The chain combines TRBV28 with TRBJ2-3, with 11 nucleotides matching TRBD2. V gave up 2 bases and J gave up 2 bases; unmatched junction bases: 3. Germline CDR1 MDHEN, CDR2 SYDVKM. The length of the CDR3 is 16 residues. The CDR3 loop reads CASSLPSGGITDTQYF. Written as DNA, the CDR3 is TGTGCCAGCAGTTTACCTAGCGGGGGGATCACAGATACGCAGTATTTT. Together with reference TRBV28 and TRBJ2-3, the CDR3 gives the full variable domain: DVKVTQSSRYLVKRTGEKVFLECVQDMDHENMFWYRQDPGLGLRLIYFSYDVKMKEKGDIPEGYSVSREKKERFSLILESASTNQTSMYLCASSLPSGGITDTQYFGPGTRLTVL.

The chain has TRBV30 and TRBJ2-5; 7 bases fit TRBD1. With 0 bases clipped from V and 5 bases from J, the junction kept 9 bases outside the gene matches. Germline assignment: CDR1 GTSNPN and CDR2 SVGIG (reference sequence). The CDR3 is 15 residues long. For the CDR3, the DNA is TGTGCCTGGAGTGTACTAGGACAGGTCCAGGAGACCCAGTACTTC. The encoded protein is CAWSVLGQVQETQYF. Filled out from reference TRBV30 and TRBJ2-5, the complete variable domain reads SQTIHQWPATLVQPVGSPLSLECTVEGTSNPNLYWYRQAAGRGLQLLFYSVGIGQISSEVPQNLSASRPQDRQFILSSKKLLLSDSGFYLCAWSVLGQVQETQYFGPGTRLLVL.

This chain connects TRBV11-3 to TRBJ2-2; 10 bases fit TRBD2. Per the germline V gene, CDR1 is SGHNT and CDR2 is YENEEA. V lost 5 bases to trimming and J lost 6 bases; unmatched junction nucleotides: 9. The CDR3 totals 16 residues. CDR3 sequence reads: CASSRITSGAAGELFF. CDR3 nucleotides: TGTGCCAGCAGCCGTATCACTAGCGGGGCCGCCGGGGAGCTGTTTTTT.

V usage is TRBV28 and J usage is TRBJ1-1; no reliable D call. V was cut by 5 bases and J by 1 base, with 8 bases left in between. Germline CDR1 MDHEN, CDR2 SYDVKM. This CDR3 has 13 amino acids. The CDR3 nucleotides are TGTGCCAGCAGTCCACGACAGAACACTGAAGCTTTCTTT. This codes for CASSPRQNTEAFF.

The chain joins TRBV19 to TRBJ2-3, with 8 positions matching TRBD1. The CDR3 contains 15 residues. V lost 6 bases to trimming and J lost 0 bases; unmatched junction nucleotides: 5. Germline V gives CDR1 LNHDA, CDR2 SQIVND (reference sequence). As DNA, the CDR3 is TGTGCCAGTAGGGACGGACAGGGTAGCACAGATACGCAGTATTTT. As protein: CASRDGQGSTDTQYF. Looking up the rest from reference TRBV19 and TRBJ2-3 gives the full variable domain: DGGITQSPKYLFRKEGQNVTLSCEQNLNHDAMYWYRQDPGQGLRLIYYSQIVNDFQKGDIAEGYSVSREKKESFPLTVTSAQKNPTAFYLCASRDGQGSTDTQYFGPGTRLTVL.

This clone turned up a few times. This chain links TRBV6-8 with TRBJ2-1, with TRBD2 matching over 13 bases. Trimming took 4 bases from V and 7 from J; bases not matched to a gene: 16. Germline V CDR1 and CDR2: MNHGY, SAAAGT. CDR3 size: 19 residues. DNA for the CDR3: TGTGCCAGCAGTTCCTATTCCGGACTAGCGGGGGCCAGTAAGAATGAGCAGTTCTTC. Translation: CASSSYSGLAGASKNEQFF.

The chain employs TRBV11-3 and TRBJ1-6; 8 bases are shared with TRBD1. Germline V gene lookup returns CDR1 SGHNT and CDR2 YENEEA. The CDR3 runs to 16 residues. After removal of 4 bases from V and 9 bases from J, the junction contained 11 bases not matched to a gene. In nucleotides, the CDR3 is TGTGCCAGCAGCTCGACAGGGGATGATCGGCTTTCACCCCTCCACTTT. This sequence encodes CASSSTGDDRLSPLHF. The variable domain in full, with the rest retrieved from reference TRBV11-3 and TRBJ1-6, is EAGVVQSPRYKIIEKKQPVAFWCNPISGHNTLYWYLQNLGQGPELLIRYENEEAVDDSQLPKDRFSAERLKGVDSTLKIQPAELGDSAVYLCASSSTGDDRLSPLHFGNGTRLTVT.

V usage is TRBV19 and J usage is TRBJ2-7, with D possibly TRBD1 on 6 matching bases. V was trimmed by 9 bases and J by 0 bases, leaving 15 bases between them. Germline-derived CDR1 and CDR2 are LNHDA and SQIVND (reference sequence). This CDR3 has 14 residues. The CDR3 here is CARTGHPISYEQYF. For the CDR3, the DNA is TGTGCCAGAACGGGACACCCAATCTCCTACGAGCAGTACTTC. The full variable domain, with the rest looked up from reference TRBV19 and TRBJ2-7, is DGGITQSPKYLFRKEGQNVTLSCEQNLNHDAMYWYRQDPGQGLRLIYYSQIVNDFQKGDIAEGYSVSREKKESFPLTVTSAQKNPTAFYLCARTGHPISYEQYFGPGTRLTVT.

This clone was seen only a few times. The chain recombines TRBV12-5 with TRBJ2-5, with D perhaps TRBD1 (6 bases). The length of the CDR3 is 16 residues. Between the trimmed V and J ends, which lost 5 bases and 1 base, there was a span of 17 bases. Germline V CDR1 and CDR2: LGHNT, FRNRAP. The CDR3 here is CASGRRTVASQETQYF. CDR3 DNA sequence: TGTGCTAGTGGTCGACGGACAGTCGCCTCCCAAGAGACCCAGTACTTC.

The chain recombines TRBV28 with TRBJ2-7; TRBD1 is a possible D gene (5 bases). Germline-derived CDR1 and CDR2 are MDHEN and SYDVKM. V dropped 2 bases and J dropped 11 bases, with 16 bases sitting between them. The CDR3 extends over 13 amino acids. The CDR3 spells CASSLVSTRVEYF. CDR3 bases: TGTGCCAGCAGTTTAGTCTCGACCAGGGTGGAGTACTTC.

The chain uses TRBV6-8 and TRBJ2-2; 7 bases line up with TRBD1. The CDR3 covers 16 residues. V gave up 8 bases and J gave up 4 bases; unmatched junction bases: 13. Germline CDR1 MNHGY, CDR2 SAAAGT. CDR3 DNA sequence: TGTGCCAGCGGCTCGGCAGGGGGTGTCGGCACCGGGGAGCTGTTTTTT. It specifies CASGSAGGVGTGELFF.

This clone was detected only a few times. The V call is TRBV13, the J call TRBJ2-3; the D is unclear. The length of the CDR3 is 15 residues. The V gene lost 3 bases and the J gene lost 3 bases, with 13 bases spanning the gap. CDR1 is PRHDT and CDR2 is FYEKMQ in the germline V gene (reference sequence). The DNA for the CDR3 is TGTGCCAGCAGCTTGCCGGACGTAGATACAGATACGCAGTATTTT. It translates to CASSLPDVDTDTQYF.

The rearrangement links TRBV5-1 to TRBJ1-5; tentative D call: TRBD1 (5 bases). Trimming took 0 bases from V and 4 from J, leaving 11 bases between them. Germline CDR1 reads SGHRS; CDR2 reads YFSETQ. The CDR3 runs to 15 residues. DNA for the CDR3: TGCGCCAGCAGCTTGGCGGGACGGGAAAATCAGCCCCAGCATTTT. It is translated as CASSLAGRENQPQHF.

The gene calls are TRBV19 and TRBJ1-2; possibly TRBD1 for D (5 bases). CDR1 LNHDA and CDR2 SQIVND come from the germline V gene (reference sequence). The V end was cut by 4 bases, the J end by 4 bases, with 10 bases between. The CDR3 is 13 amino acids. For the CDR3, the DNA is TGTGCCAGTAGTAAAGGCGGGGCCTATGGCTACACCTTC. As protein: CASSKGGAYGYTF. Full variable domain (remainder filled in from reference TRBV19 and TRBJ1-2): DGGITQSPKYLFRKEGQNVTLSCEQNLNHDAMYWYRQDPGQGLRLIYYSQIVNDFQKGDIAEGYSVSREKKESFPLTVTSAQKNPTAFYLCASSKGGAYGYTFGSGTRLTVV.

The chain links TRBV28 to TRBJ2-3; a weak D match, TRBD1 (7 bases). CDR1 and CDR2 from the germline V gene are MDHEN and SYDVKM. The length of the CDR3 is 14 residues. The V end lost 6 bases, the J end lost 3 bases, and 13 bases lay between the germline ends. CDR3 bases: TGTGCCAGCAGCCCTCCAGGGGGGACAGATACGCAGTATTTT. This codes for CASSPPGGTDTQYF.

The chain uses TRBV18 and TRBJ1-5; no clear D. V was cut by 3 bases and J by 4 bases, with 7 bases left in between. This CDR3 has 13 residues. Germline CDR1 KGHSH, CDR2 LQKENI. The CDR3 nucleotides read TGTGCCAGCTCACCGCAACTTAATCAGCCCCAGCATTTT. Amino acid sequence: CASSPQLNQPQHF.

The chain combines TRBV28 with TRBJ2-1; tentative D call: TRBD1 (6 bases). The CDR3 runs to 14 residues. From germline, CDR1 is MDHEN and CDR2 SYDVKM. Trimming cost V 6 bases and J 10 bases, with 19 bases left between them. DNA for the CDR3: TGTGCCAGCAGCCCCCTCCGGGACACACCAGAGCAGTTCTTC. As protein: CASSPLRDTPEQFF.

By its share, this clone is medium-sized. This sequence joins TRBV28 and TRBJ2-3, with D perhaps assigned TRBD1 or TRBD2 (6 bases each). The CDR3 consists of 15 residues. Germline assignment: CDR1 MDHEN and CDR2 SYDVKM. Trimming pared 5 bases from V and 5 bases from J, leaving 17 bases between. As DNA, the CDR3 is TGTGCCAGCAGTACTCTACCCGGAGGGGGAGATACGCAGTATTTT. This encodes CASSTLPGGGDTQYF. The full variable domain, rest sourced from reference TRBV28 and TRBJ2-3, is DVKVTQSSRYLVKRTGEKVFLECVQDMDHENMFWYRQDPGLGLRLIYFSYDVKMKEKGDIPEGYSVSREKKERFSLILESASTNQTSMYLCASSTLPGGGDTQYFGPGTRLTVL.

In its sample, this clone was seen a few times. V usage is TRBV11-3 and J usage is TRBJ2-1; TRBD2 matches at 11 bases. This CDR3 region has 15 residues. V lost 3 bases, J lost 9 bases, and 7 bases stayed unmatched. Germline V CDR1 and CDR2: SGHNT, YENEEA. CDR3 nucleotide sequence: TGTGCCAGCAGCTTGGATAGCGGGGGGGCCGGTGAGCAGTTCTTC. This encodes CASSLDSGGAGEQFF.

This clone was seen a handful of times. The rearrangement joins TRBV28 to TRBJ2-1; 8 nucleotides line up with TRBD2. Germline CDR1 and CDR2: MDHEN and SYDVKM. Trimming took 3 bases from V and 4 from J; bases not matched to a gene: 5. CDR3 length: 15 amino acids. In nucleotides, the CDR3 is TGTGCCAGCAGTTTGCGGGAGGCTGAGTACAATGAGCAGTTCTTC. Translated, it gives CASSLREAEYNEQFF.